These 17 T cell receptor beta chains share one sample of origin, sequenced in a study of blood T cell repertoires in COVID-19. Assay: immunoSEQ multiplex PCR; the TCRdb copy retains only in-frame clones and omits some. This table has roughly 220,000 clones, 84% appearing once. Sequenced material: peripheral blood. The receptors derive from a woman between 40 and 55 years old who had recovered from COVID-19.

The chain combines TRBV7-9 with TRBJ2-5; D gene uncertain. The germline CDR1 and CDR2 sequences are SEHNR and FQNEAQ (reference sequence). This CDR3 is 12 amino acids long. With 2 bases removed from V and 3 bases from J, the gap between germline ends came to 4 bases. The CDR3 region has the DNA TGTGCCAGCAGCTTACTAGAAGAGACCCAGTACTTC. Its protein is CASSLLEETQYF.

V usage is TRBV5-6 and J usage is TRBJ1-6; weak D call: TRBD1 (5 bases). Trimming pared 2 bases from V and 1 base from J, leaving 10 bases between. Germline lookup yields CDR1 SGHDT and CDR2 YYEEEE. The CDR3 spans 16 residues. The CDR3 region has the DNA TGTGCCAGCAGCTTTTCCCAGGGTTCCTATAATTCACCCCTCCACTTT. Protein product: CASSFSQGSYNSPLHF. The complete variable domain, with remaining parts taken from reference TRBV5-6 and TRBJ1-6, reads DAGVTQSPTHLIKTRGQQVTLRCSPKSGHDTVSWYQQALGQGPQFIFQYYEEEERQRGNFPDRFSGHQFPNYSSELNVNALLLGDSALYLCASSFSQGSYNSPLHFGNGTRLTVT.

This chain uses TRBV5-5 with TRBJ1-2; D unresolved. Germline CDR1 is SGHKS and CDR2 is YYEKEE (reference sequence). CDR3 length: 17 amino acids. The germline V and J ends were trimmed by 0 bases and 2 bases, with 17 bases remaining between them. The DNA of the CDR3 is TGTGCCAGCAGCTTGGCCCTGCCCGGGGTAGGGAACTATGGCTACACCTTC. Translation gives CASSLALPGVGNYGYTF.

The chain carries TRBV5-1 and TRBJ2-5, with no clear D. The germline V gene encodes CDR1 SGHRS and CDR2 YFSETQ. V was pared by 4 bases and J by 5 bases, with 15 bases between. This CDR3 spans 14 amino acids. CDR3 amino acids: CASSVDLQAETQYF. The DNA for the CDR3 is TGCGCCAGCAGCGTTGACCTCCAGGCGGAGACCCAGTACTTC.

V gene TRBV7-6 combines with J gene TRBJ2-7; perhaps TRBD2 as D (5 bases). The CDR3 covers 15 residues. Per the germline V gene, CDR1 is SGHVS and CDR2 is FNYEAQ. The V end was cut by 1 base, the J end by 4 bases, with 14 bases between. The chain's CDR3 is CASSLESGRVYEQYF. The CDR3 DNA sequence: TGTGCCAGCAGCTTAGAGTCTGGGAGAGTTTACGAGCAGTACTTC.

This clone was seen a single time. This rearrangement joins TRBV12-1 to TRBJ2-3; TRBD2, the table's D call, lacks a check against the DNA. TRBV12-1 represents a pseudogene. There are 16 residues in the CDR3. CDR3 sequence reads: CASSCEAGNCTDTQYF. The CDR3 DNA reads TGTGCCAGCAGCTGCGAGGCCGGAAACTGCACAGATACGCAGTATTTT.

This clone was counted ten times or more. The rearrangement joins TRBV19 to TRBJ2-1; 13 nucleotides agree with TRBD2. This CDR3 spans 16 amino acids. Looked up from germline, CDR1 is LNHDA and CDR2 is SQIVND (reference sequence). J gave up 4 bases and V 3 bases, and 3 bases lay outside the gene matches. The CDR3, as DNA: TGTGCCAGTAGTATGGGACTAGCGGGGCGGTACAATGAGCAGTTCTTC. Translated, it gives CASSMGLAGRYNEQFF.

This sequence joins TRBV6-4 and TRBJ1-2; no reliable D call. The V end was cut by 0 bases, the J end by 3 bases, with 14 bases between. CDR3 length: 16 amino acids. Germline V gene data show CDR1 as MRHNA and CDR2 as SNTAGT. The CDR3: CASSDSYREDHYGYTF. The CDR3 bases are TGTGCCAGCAGTGACTCTTATCGGGAGGATCACTATGGCTACACCTTC.

V usage is TRBV19 and J usage is TRBJ1-6; D unclear. This CDR3 comprises 12 residues. Germline CDR1 reads LNHDA; CDR2 reads SQIVND (reference sequence). V was shortened by 6 bases and J by 14 bases, with 14 bases between the two germline ends. The CDR3 reads CASSPYIGALHF. In DNA form, the CDR3 reads TGTGCCAGTAGCCCTTATATTGGAGCCCTCCACTTT.

This chain connects TRBV11-2 to TRBJ2-7, with TRBD1 matching over 9 bases. With V trimmed by 1 base and J by 7 bases, 8 bases remained unmatched. Germline V gene lookup returns CDR1 SGHAT and CDR2 FQNNGV. The CDR3 is made up of 15 amino acids. The CDR3 DNA follows: TGTGCCAGCAGCTTAGGGGACAGGGATGCAGAAGAGCAGTACTTC. This sequence encodes CASSLGDRDAEEQYF.

This chain uses TRBV19 with TRBJ1-1; maybe TRBD1 (6 bases). Trimming removed 5 bases from V and 5 bases from J, with 12 bases in between. CDR1 and CDR2 (germline): LNHDA, SQIVND (reference sequence). CDR3 size: 13 residues. CDR3 sequence reads: CASSGEGGTEAFF. CDR3 DNA sequence: TGTGCCAGTAGTGGGGAGGGGGGGACTGAAGCTTTCTTT.

V is TRBV3-1 (or the pseudogene TRBV3-2) and J is TRBJ1-1; no reliable D call. Trimming cost V 7 bases and J 1 base, with 13 bases left between them. The CDR3 is 14 amino acids. Germline V gene lookup returns CDR1 LGHDT and CDR2 YNNKEL (reference sequence). The CDR3 coding sequence is TGTGCCAGCACTTCTGTGAGGTCGAACACTGAAGCTTTCTTT. It is translated as CASTSVRSNTEAFF.

The V gene is TRBV19, the J gene TRBJ1-1, with D possibly being TRBD1 (6 bases). Trimming took 7 bases from V and 0 from J, leaving 21 bases between them. Germline CDR1 reads LNHDA; CDR2 reads SQIVND (reference sequence). This CDR3 is built from 17 residues. DNA of the CDR3: TGTGCCAGTACCGGACAGACCGCCCTTTTTATGAACACTGAAGCTTTCTTT. Its protein is CASTGQTALFMNTEAFF.

The gene calls are TRBV6-2 or TRBV6-3 and TRBJ2-7; 9 nucleotides align to TRBD2. This CDR3 has 14 amino acids. V was pared by 4 bases and J by 2 bases, with 3 bases of the junction left unmatched. In germline, CDR1 is MNHEY, CDR2 SVGEGT. The CDR3: CASSSAGGPYEQYF. The CDR3 nucleotides read TGTGCCAGCAGTTCGGCGGGGGGGCCCTACGAGCAGTACTTC.

The chain is built from TRBV4-2 and TRBJ2-1; TRBD2 is a possible D gene (5 bases). The CDR3 loop spans 13 amino acids. Germline loops: CDR1 LGHNA, CDR2 YNFKEQ. Trimming removed 4 bases from V and 7 bases from J, with 11 bases in between. The CDR3 DNA reads TGTGCCAGCAGCCCAGCATGGAGGAATGAGCAGTTCTTC. Protein sequence: CASSPAWRNEQFF.

The chain has TRBV7-9 and TRBJ1-5, with D unresolved. The CDR3 is made up of 17 amino acids. V was pared by 0 bases and J by 1 base, with 13 bases between. The germline V gene has CDR1 SEHNR and CDR2 FQNEAQ (reference sequence). CDR3 sequence reads: CASSLAGGLGSNQPQHF. CDR3 nucleotides: TGTGCCAGCAGCTTAGCAGGAGGGCTGGGAAGCAATCAGCCCCAGCATTTT.

V is TRBV11-3 and J is TRBJ2-3; 8 bases align to TRBD2. The CDR3 consists of 16 residues. Losses at the gene ends were 4 bases for V and 5 bases for J; bases not matched to a gene: 11. The germline V gene has CDR1 SGHNT and CDR2 YENEEA. DNA for the CDR3: TGTGCCAGCAGCTCCCGGACTAGCTTTCCAGGAGATACGCAGTATTTT. Encoded protein: CASSSRTSFPGDTQYF. The entire variable domain, with the rest obtained from reference TRBV11-3 and TRBJ2-3, is as follows: EAGVVQSPRYKIIEKKQPVAFWCNPISGHNTLYWYLQNLGQGPELLIRYENEEAVDDSQLPKDRFSAERLKGVDSTLKIQPAELGDSAVYLCASSSRTSFPGDTQYFGPGTRLTVL.